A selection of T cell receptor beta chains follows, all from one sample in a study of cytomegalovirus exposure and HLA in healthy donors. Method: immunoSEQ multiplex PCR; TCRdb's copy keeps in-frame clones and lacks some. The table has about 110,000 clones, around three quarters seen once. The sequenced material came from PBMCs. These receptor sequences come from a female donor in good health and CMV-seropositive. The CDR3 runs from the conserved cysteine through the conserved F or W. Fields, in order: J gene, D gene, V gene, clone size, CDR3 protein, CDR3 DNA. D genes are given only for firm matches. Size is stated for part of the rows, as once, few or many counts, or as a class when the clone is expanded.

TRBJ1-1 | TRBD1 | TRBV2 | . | CASRGQPNTEAFF | TGTGCCAGCAGGGGACAGCCGAACACTGAAGCTTTCTTT
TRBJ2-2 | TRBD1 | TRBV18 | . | CASSPPQGARAGELFF | TGTGCCAGCTCACCACCCCAGGGGGCCCGAGCCGGGGAGCTGTTTTTT
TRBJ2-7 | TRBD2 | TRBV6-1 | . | CASILAGGYEQYF | TGTGCCAGCATACTAGCGGGAGGGTACGAGCAGTACTTC
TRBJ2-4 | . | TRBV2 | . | CASSEERKNIQYF | TGTGCCAGCAGTGAGGAGCGGAAAAACATTCAGTACTTC
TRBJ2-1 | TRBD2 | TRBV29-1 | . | CSVSRGGVVGSSYNEQFF | TGCAGCGTTTCCCGCGGGGGAGTCGTAGGAAGCTCCTACAATGAGCAGTTCTTC
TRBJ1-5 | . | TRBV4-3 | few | CASSQGGRGPNQPQHF | TGCGCCAGCAGCCAAGGGGGGAGGGGCCCAAATCAGCCCCAGCATTTT
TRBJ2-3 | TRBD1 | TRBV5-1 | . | CASSPRLRGRTGTDTQYF | TGCGCCAGCAGCCCAAGGTTAAGGGGGCGAACTGGCACAGATACGCAGTATTTT
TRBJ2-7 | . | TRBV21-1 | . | CASSRSLRGRYYEQYF | TGTGCCAGCAGCCGATCCCTGAGGGGGCGCTACTACGAGCAGTACTTC
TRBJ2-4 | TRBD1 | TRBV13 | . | CASSLEDRGPNKLYF | TGTGCCAGCAGCTTAGAGGACAGGGGGCCCAACAAGTTGTACTTC
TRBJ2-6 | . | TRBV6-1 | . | CASRGGDGANVLTF | TGTGCCAGCAGGGGGGGAGATGGGGCCAACGTCCTGACTTTC
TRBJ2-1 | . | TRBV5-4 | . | CASSPTGPARTIVNEQFF | TGTGCCAGCAGCCCAACAGGGCCCGCTAGAACGATTGTGAATGAGCAGTTCTTC
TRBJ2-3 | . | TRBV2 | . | CASSDSGYTDTQYF | TGTGCCAGCAGTGACTCGGGTTACACAGATACGCAGTATTTT
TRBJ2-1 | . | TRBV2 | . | CASRTGSSYNEQFF | TGTGCCAGCAGAACAGGGAGCTCCTACAATGAGCAGTTCTTC
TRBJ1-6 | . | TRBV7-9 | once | CASARELSPLHF | TGTGCCAGCGCTAGGGAGTTATCACCCCTCCACTTT
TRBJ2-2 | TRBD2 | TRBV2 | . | CASSERLAGAGGELFF | TGTGCCAGCAGTGAGAGGCTAGCGGGAGCGGGCGGGGAGCTGTTTTTT
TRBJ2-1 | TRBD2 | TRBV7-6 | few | CASSGLAGQYNEQFF | TGTGCCAGCAGCGGACTAGCGGGGCAGTACAATGAGCAGTTCTTC
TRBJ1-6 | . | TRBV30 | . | CAWSGSNSPLHF | TGTGCCTGGAGTGGTTCAAATTCACCCCTCCACTTT
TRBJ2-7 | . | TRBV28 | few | CASTSSRPNYEQYF | TGTGCCAGCACCAGTTCGCGACCCAACTACGAGCAGTACTTC
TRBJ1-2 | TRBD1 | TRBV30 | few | CAWSAGTGQNGYTF | TGTGCCTGGAGTGCAGGGACAGGGCAAAATGGCTACACCTTC
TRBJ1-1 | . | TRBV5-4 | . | CASSSGRERTEAFF | TGTGCCAGCAGCTCGGGACGGGAGAGGACTGAAGCTTTCTTT
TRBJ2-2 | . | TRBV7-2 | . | CASSAGRITGELFF | TGTGCCAGCAGCGCGGGACGGATCACCGGGGAGCTGTTTTTT
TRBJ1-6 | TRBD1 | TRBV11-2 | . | CASSRTGGERSPLHF | TGTGCCAGCAGCCGGACAGGGGGCGAACGTTCACCCCTCCACTTT
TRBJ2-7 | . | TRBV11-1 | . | CASSLTENYEQYF | TGTGCCAGCAGCTTGACAGAAAACTACGAGCAGTACTTC
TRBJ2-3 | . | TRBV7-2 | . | CASSLAQITDTQYF | TGTGCCAGCAGCTTAGCGCAGATCACAGATACGCAGTATTTT
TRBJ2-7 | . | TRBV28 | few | CASGRQTYEQYF | TGTGCCAGCGGAAGACAGACCTACGAGCAGTACTTC
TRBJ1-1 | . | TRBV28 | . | CASAGGAVENTEAFF | TGTGCCAGCGCGGGGGGGGCAGTAGAGAACACTGAAGCTTTCTTT
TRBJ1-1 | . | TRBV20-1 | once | CSAGRGTEAFF | TGCAGTGCGGGTAGAGGCACTGAAGCTTTCTTT
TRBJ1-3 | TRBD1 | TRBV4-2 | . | CASSPTGKFSGNTIYF | TGTGCCAGCAGCCCGACAGGGAAATTCTCTGGAAACACCATATATTTT
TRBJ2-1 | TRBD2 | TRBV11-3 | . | CASSLRSSSGRGDEQFF | TGTGCCAGCAGCTTACGCTCTAGTAGCGGGAGAGGCGATGAGCAGTTCTTC
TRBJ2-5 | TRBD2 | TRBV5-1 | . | CASSLLASGLETQYF | TGCGCCAGCAGCTTGCTAGCTAGCGGGTTGGAGACCCAGTACTTC
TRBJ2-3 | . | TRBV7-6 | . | CASSPVGGADTQYF | TGTGCCAGCAGCCCAGTTGGAGGGGCGGATACGCAGTATTTT
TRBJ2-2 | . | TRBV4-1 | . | CASSQGQVNTGELFF | TGCGCCAGCAGCCAAGGACAGGTGAACACCGGGGAGCTGTTTTTT
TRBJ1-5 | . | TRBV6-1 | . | CASSTMGNQPQHF | TGTGCCAGCAGCACTATGGGCAATCAGCCCCAGCATTTT
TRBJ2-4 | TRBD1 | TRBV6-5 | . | CASSATGLSPIQYF | TGTGCCAGCAGCGCGACAGGGCTAAGCCCCATTCAGTACTTC
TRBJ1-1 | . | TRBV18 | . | CASSPTPPGVNTEAFF | TGTGCCAGCTCCCCCACTCCTCCGGGGGTAAACACTGAAGCTTTCTTT
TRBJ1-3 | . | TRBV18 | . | CASSQTASNGNTIYF | TGTGCCAGCTCACAAACAGCATCCAACGGAAACACCATATATTTT
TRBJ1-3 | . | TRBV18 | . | CASSPSNSGNTIYF | TGTGCCAGCTCACCGAGCAACTCTGGAAACACCATATATTTT
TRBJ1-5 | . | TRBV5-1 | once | CASSVGPTNQPQHF | TGCGCCAGCAGCGTGGGGCCCACCAATCAGCCCCAGCATTTT
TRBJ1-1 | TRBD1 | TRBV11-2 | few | CASSLAGGNSAAFF | TGTGCCAGCAGCTTAGCAGGGGGCAATTCCGCAGCTTTCTTT
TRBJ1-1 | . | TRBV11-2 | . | CASSFGTRTGTEAFF | TGTGCCAGCAGCTTCGGGACACGGACTGGAACTGAAGCTTTCTTT
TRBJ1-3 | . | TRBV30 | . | CAWSPGLSGNTIYF | TGTGCCTGGTCCCCAGGTCTCTCTGGAAACACCATATATTTT
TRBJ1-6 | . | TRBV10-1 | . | CASSDWGRNSPLHF | TGCGCCAGCAGTGATTGGGGGCGAAATTCACCCCTCCACTTT
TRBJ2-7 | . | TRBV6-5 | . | CASSYSFRGVDEQYF | TGTGCCAGCAGTTACTCGTTCAGGGGGGTCGACGAGCAGTACTTC
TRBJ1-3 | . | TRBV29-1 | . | CSAGQSGNTIYF | TGCAGCGCAGGACAGTCTGGAAACACCATATATTTT
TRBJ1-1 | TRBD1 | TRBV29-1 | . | CSVVPRDRVTEAFF | TGCAGCGTTGTCCCCCGGGACAGGGTAACTGAAGCTTTCTTT
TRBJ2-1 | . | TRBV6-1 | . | CASNAGYGNEQFF | TGTGCCAGCAACGCGGGGTATGGCAATGAGCAGTTCTTC
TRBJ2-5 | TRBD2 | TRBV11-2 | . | CASSLGPGGTETQYF | TGTGCCAGCAGCTTAGGTCCGGGGGGGACAGAGACCCAGTACTTC
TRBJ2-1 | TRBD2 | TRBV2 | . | CASLTVWGTSGRAGINEQFF | TGTGCCAGCCTAACGGTTTGGGGGACTAGCGGGAGGGCCGGTATAAATGAGCAGTTCTTC
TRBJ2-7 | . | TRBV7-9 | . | CASSPDYSVIYEQYF | TGTGCCAGCAGTCCGGACTACTCGGTAATCTACGAGCAGTACTTC
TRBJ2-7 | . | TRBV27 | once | CASSLSVTRAVHEQYF | TGTGCCAGCAGTTTATCCGTCACTAGGGCGGTCCACGAGCAGTACTTC
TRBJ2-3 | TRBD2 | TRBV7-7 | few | CASSLTSGNTDTQYF | TGTGCTAGCAGCTTAACTAGCGGAAACACAGATACGCAGTATTTT
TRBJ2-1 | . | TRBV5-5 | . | CASSFILAEQFF | TGTGCCAGCAGCTTTATACTAGCCGAGCAGTTCTTC
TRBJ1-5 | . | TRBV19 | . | CASSIGGQRGYSNQPQHF | TGTGCCAGTAGTATAGGAGGACAGAGGGGTTATAGCAATCAGCCCCAGCATTTT
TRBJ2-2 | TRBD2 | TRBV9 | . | CASSPRLSSGGRLGIGELFF | TGTGCCAGCAGCCCAAGACTGTCGAGCGGGGGCCGGTTAGGAATAGGGGAGCTGTTTTTT